Presented here are 14 T cell receptor beta chains from one specimen sequenced in a study of blood T cell repertoires in COVID-19. Sequenced by immunoSEQ multiplex PCR; TCRdb stores in-frame clones only, minus some. Among around 90,000 clones, around 81% were seen once, and the ten largest hold about 12%. Sequencing was done on a sample of peripheral blood. The receptors come from a woman between 65 and 79 years old with active or convalescent COVID-19.

This clone was counted a few times. V usage is TRBV13 and J usage is TRBJ2-1, with 9 positions matching TRBD1. CDR3 length: 16 residues. Germline V gives CDR1 PRHDT, CDR2 FYEKMQ (reference sequence). V dropped 0 bases and J dropped 4; count of bases not matched to a gene: 4. The CDR3 spells CASSLGRDRVYNEQFF. In DNA form, the CDR3 reads TGTGCCAGCAGCTTAGGCCGGGACAGGGTGTACAATGAGCAGTTCTTC.

The chain is built from TRBV2 and TRBJ2-7; possibly TRBD2 for D (6 bases). Germline V CDR1 and CDR2: SNHLY, FYNNEI. This CDR3 has 11 amino acids. As DNA, the CDR3 is TGTGCAGCGGGCTGGGCTTACGAGCAGTACTTC. Encoded protein: CAAGWAYEQYF.

J is TRBJ1-1 and V is TRBV5-1; TRBD1 aligns across 7 bases. Germline lookup yields CDR1 SGHRS and CDR2 YFSETQ. The V and J ends lost 2 bases and 10 bases, in that order; junction bases with no gene match: 8. The CDR3 has 13 amino acids. CDR3 sequence reads: CASSFRDSAVAFF. DNA of the CDR3: TGCGCCAGCAGCTTTAGGGACAGTGCGGTAGCTTTCTTT. Filled out from reference TRBV5-1 and TRBJ1-1, the complete variable domain reads KAGVTQTPRYLIKTRGQQVTLSCSPISGHRSVSWYQQTPGQGLQFLFEYFSETQRNKGNFPGRFSGRQFSNSRSEMNVSTLELGDSALYLCASSFRDSAVAFFGQGTRLTVV.

The genes are TRBV2 and TRBJ1-5; 8 bases align to TRBD1. Germline CDR1 and CDR2: SNHLY and FYNNEI. J lost 6 bases, V lost 7 bases, and 2 bases had no gene match. The CDR3 covers 12 residues. The CDR3, as DNA: TGTGCCAGCACAGGGGGCGGTCAGCCCCAGCATTTT. Translating it yields CASTGGGQPQHF.

The chain recombines TRBV6-1 with TRBJ1-3; no clear D gene. Trimming pared 1 base from V and 0 bases from J, leaving 16 bases between. The germline V gene has CDR1 MNHNS and CDR2 SASEGT. This CDR3 spans 18 amino acids. As DNA, the CDR3 is TGTGCCAGCAGTGAAGAGTTCCCAGGAACCAACTCTGGAAACACCATATATTTT. Its protein is CASSEEFPGTNSGNTIYF.

The rearrangement links TRBV19 to TRBJ2-3; 8 positions match TRBD2. The J segment lost 5 bases and the V segment lost 5 bases, leaving 12 bases of the junction unmatched. CDR1 and CDR2 from the germline V gene are LNHDA and SQIVND (reference sequence). The CDR3 sequence is 16 residues long. The CDR3 protein is CASSPPGGGPGDTQYF. Written as DNA, the CDR3 is TGTGCCAGTAGTCCGCCGGGGGGGGGCCCTGGAGATACGCAGTATTTT.

The genes are TRBV4-2 and TRBJ1-1, with D perhaps matching TRBD1 (6 bases). CDR3 length equals 15 residues. V was trimmed by 2 bases and J by 6 bases, leaving 16 bases between them. Germline V CDR1 and CDR2: LGHNA, YNFKEQ. CDR3 nucleotide sequence: TGTGCCAGCAGCCAACCCGGGCCAGGGGCCCCTGAAGCTTTCTTT. Amino acids: CASSQPGPGAPEAFF.

This chain uses TRBV6-1 with TRBJ1-6; a weak D match, TRBD1 (5 bases). Trimming removed 2 bases at V and 10 bases at J, with 12 bases between. Germline CDR1 MNHNS, CDR2 SASEGT. CDR3 length equals 14 residues. The CDR3 is CASSEMAGKSPLHF. CDR3 in DNA: TGTGCCAGCAGTGAAATGGCAGGGAAATCACCCCTCCACTTT.

V usage is TRBV12-5 and J usage is TRBJ2-1; the match to TRBD2 covers 16 bases. The germline CDR1 and CDR2 sequences are LGHNT and FRNRAP. The CDR3 loop spans 16 amino acids. V lost 6 bases and J lost 9; bases outside the gene matches: 8. The CDR3 DNA reads TGTGCTAGTGGCTCCGGGACTAGCGGGGGGGCCTTTGAGCAGTTCTTC. It encodes CASGSGTSGGAFEQFF.

The V call is TRBV10-3, the J call TRBJ2-2; D is ambiguous. V was trimmed by 4 bases and J by 7 bases, leaving 10 bases between them. Germline CDR1 ENHRY, CDR2 SYGVKD. CDR3 length: 13 residues. In nucleotides, the CDR3 is TGTGCCATCAGTGCAAGAGATTACGGGGAGCTGTTTTTT. It specifies CAISARDYGELFF.

This clone was detected a few times. Distinct nucleotide sequences in the sample also encode this CDR3. V gene TRBV29-1 combines with J gene TRBJ1-1, with 10 bases lining up with TRBD1. The CDR3 has 13 amino acids. With 4 bases clipped from V and 5 bases from J, the junction kept 4 bases outside the gene matches. Germline V gene data show CDR1 as SQVTM and CDR2 as ANQGSEA. CDR3 sequence: CSVGQGAGTEAFF. The CDR3 nucleotides read TGCAGCGTTGGACAGGGGGCTGGGACTGAAGCTTTCTTT. The full variable domain, completed using reference TRBV29-1 and TRBJ1-1, is SAVISQKPSRDICQRGTSLTIQCQVDSQVTMMFWYRQQPGQSLTLIATANQGSEATYESGFVIDKFPISRPNLTFSTLTVSNMSPEDSSIYLCSVGQGAGTEAFFGQGTRLTVV.

V gene TRBV7-9 combines with J gene TRBJ1-2, with 11 positions matching TRBD1. V lost 2 bases and J lost 8; bases outside the gene matches: 7. The germline V gene has CDR1 SEHNR and CDR2 FQNEAQ (reference sequence). The CDR3 is made up of 15 amino acids. The CDR3 is CASSLSWGQGVGYTF. Written as DNA, the CDR3 is TGTGCCAGCAGCTTAAGTTGGGGACAGGGGGTCGGCTACACCTTC.

The V call is TRBV29-1, the J call TRBJ1-2; 8 bases fit TRBD1. V lost 7 bases and J lost 11; bases outside the gene matches: 12. This CDR3 region has 12 residues. Germline values: CDR1 SQVTM, CDR2 ANQGSEA. This chain's CDR3 is CSGAETGEIYTF. CDR3 DNA: TGCAGCGGTGCGGAGACAGGGGAGATATACACCTTC.

The CDR3 sequence: CASRSGTGAAEAFF. The CDR3 region has the DNA TGCGCCAGCAGATCCGGGACAGGGGCTGCTGAAGCTTTCTTT. The chain joins TRBV10-2 to TRBJ1-1; TRBD1 agrees at 10 bases. The J segment lost 6 bases and the V segment lost 6 bases, leaving 7 bases of the junction unmatched. Per germline, CDR1 WSHSY and CDR2 SAAADI. The length of the CDR3 is 14 residues.